This T cell receptor beta chain is drawn from a study of CD8+CD57+ T cells in acquired aplastic anemia (dated 2018 in TCRdb). Looking at the study overall: DNA extracted from sorted CD4+ and CD8+ cells had a mean of approximately 3.5 ug, with a range of roughly 0.19 to 27.4 ug. Mean read counts for healthy donor samples were roughly 10 million for CD4+ cells and fewer than 12 million for CD8+ cells.

What the work shows at the level of the full study, not this receptor alone: Patients and healthy controls showed no significant difference in CD8+ Simpson's diversity (P=0.060). Around 30 CD8+ CDR3 sequences were shared between patients and controls but appeared highly expressed in patients and within their immunodominant clones.

To note about this clonotype: Its antigen is not yet known. Base qualities are not recorded, but no much larger clone differs from it by a single base.

Genomic DNA served as template for TCR beta VDJ combination and CDR3 sequence profiling. An Illumina HiSeq 2000 was the platform used for TCR repertoire sequencing. Concerning the study's data processing: Repertoires were assessed using TRBV/TRBJ rearrangement plots, CDR3 size and DJ length profiles, and Simpson's diversity index. The immunodominant clone was defined as the most abundant DNA sequence in deep sequencing data. CDR3 amino acid sequences were checked for sharing across subjects and were also compared against the VDJdb database and published repertoires. Using fastp trimming at Q25 and MiXCR clonotype assembly, TCRdb reanalyzed the public sequencing data and kept in-frame beta chains. Identical CDR3 protein sequences are pooled into one entry, listed with their most common genes and DNA. The V and J calls were not made by the authors but by TCRdb's processing. Present in this sample are hundreds of thousands of distinct CDR3 sequences, around 72% of which were seen just once. The ten top clones hold around 4% of the sample.

TCR repertoires of sorted CD4+ and CD8+ blood T cells from severe aplastic anemia patients and healthy subjects were deep-sequenced in the study. Ficoll-Paque density gradient centrifugation was used to isolate peripheral blood mononuclear cells. Before DNA was extracted, CD4+ and CD8+ T cells were sorted using either FACS or magnetic beads. This TCR was sampled from a human donor in good health, serving as a control. The source material was sorted CD4+, CD8+, or CD8+CD57+ T cells (not recorded which) from PBMCs.

The CDR3 reads CASSKGGETQYF. The DNA sequence is as follows: TGTGCCAGCAGTAAAGGGGGAGAGACCCAGTACTTC. The sequence links TRBV2 to TRBJ2-5, and the D gene may be TRBD1, 6 bases matching. The CDR3 contains 12 residues, cysteine and phenylalanine counted. The kept DNA is CDR3 alone, 36 bases in frame from the first base. From a lookup of the germline V gene, CDR1 and CDR2 are SNHLY and FYNNEI. V sheds 5 bases and J sheds 4 bases, leaving 8 bases between their ends.